This T cell receptor beta chain was retrieved from a study of cytomegalovirus exposure and HLA in healthy donors. Regarding the study as a whole: Clonal expansion was found to be greater in HLA-associated TCR beta chains than in equally common others in a later analysis. Later analysis demonstrated an association between a missense DCLRE1C variant and TCR beta V- and J-gene trimming.

PCR primers comprised 60 Vbeta and 13 Jbeta primers. Produced via immunoSEQ multiplex PCR; TCRdb's table is partial and in-frame only. The table counts 68,000 or so clones; about 16% lies in the top ten. Germline V gene lookup returns CDR1 SGHDT and CDR2 YYEEEE. The CDR3 runs 14 residues. Trimming removed 2 bases from V and 4 bases from J; junction bases left unmatched: 3. In the case of this clone: The antigen is undetermined.

The V gene is TRBV5-6, the J gene TRBJ2-7; TRBD2 aligns across 10 bases. This sequence was found in a boy aged 5-17 years in good health and CMV-seronegative. The specimen was PBMCs. The CDR3: CASSFPSGSYEQYF. CDR3 bases: TGTGCCAGCAGCTTCCCTAGCGGGAGTTACGAGCAGTACTTC.